A selection of T cell receptor beta chains follows, all from one sample in a study of CD8 T cells in Susac syndrome. TCRdb re-derived calls from the immunoSEQ multiplex PCR reads in MiXCR, one entry per CDR3 protein. The sample contains approximately 230,000 distinct CDR3 sequences, around 93% of which appear only once. Sequenced input: CD4+ T cells from PBMCs. The receptors shown here come from a human donor with multiple sclerosis. CDR3s include the opening cysteine and the closing phenylalanine or tryptophan. A D gene is named only where the DNA matches it firmly. Size is omitted from some rows. Given values are once, few, many or a class for expanded clones.

J | length | V | size | D | CDR3 | DNA
TRBJ2-1 | 17 | TRBV19 | . | TRBD2 | CASSPQLGTSFYNEQFF | TGTGCCAGTAGTCCGCAACTCGGGACTAGTTTCTACAATGAGCAGTTCTTC
TRBJ2-1 | 17 | TRBV18 | once | TRBD1 | CASSRETGTSSYNEQFF | TGTGCCAGCTCACGCGAGACAGGGACCAGCTCCTACAATGAGCAGTTCTTC
TRBJ2-5 | 13 | TRBV4-2 | . | . | CASSPGYEETQYF | TGTGCCAGCAGCCCTGGATACGAAGAGACCCAGTACTTC
TRBJ1-2 | 13 | TRBV25-1 | . | . | CASSELAGGLYTF | TGTGCCAGCAGTGAATTGGCCGGAGGCCTCTACACCTTC
TRBJ2-1 | 13 | TRBV30 | . | . | CAWFRGTGNEQFF | TGTGCCTGGTTTAGAGGGACCGGCAATGAGCAGTTCTTC
TRBJ2-5 | 15 | TRBV7-9 | . | TRBD1 | CASRKTGGGQETQYF | TGTGCCAGCAGGAAGACAGGGGGAGGCCAAGAGACCCAGTACTTC
TRBJ2-3 | 14 | TRBV20-1 | . | TRBD2 | CSAGWRGSTDTQYF | TGCAGTGCCGGTTGGCGGGGGAGCACAGATACGCAGTATTTT
TRBJ1-1 | 12 | TRBV7-9 | . | . | CASSFRGTEVFF | TGTGCCAGCAGCTTTAGGGGGACTGAAGTTTTCTTT
TRBJ1-5 | 16 | TRBV12-3/TRBV12-4 | . | TRBD1 | CASSLRQGNSNQPQHF | TGTGCCAGCAGTTTGAGACAGGGGAATAGCAATCAGCCCCAGCATTTT
TRBJ1-1 | 14 | TRBV20-1 | . | . | CSARVPGEVTEAFF | TGCAGTGCTAGAGTCCCTGGGGAGGTTACTGAAGCTTTCTTT
TRBJ2-3 | 16 | TRBV3-1 | . | TRBD2 | CASSPRLAGFTDTQYF | TGTGCCAGCAGCCCCCGACTAGCGGGATTCACAGATACGCAGTATTTT
TRBJ2-1 | 14 | TRBV7-2 | once | . | CASSLVVVGNEQFF | TGTGCCAGCAGCTTAGTGGTAGTGGGCAATGAGCAGTTCTTC
TRBJ2-2 | 14 | TRBV3-1 | . | . | CASSQDRGPGELFF | TGTGCCAGCAGCCAAGACAGGGGACCCGGGGAGCTGTTTTTT
TRBJ1-6 | 14 | TRBV12-3/TRBV12-4 | once | . | CASKVVTYNSPLHF | TGTGCCAGCAAAGTGGTCACCTATAATTCACCCCTCCACTTT
TRBJ2-5 | 17 | TRBV4-2 | . | . | CASSQETAGAGQETQYF | TGTGCCAGCAGCCAAGAGACGGCAGGAGCAGGGCAAGAGACCCAGTACTTC
TRBJ2-2 | 14 | TRBV18 | . | . | CASSPLYDTGELFF | TGTGCCAGCTCACCACTATACGATACCGGGGAGCTGTTTTTT
TRBJ1-6 | 16 | TRBV6-1 | . | . | CASSPQAYSSNSPLHF | TGTGCCAGCAGTCCCCAGGCCTATTCGAGTAATTCACCCCTCCACTTT
TRBJ1-2 | 15 | TRBV7-9 | . | TRBD1 | CASSLGGQKIHGYTF | TGTGCCAGCAGCTTAGGGGGACAGAAAATCCATGGCTACACCTTC
TRBJ2-5 | 13 | TRBV7-2 | once | . | CASSFRLTETQYF | TGTGCCAGCAGCTTCCGGCTAACTGAGACCCAGTACTTC
TRBJ2-1 | 16 | TRBV18 | . | TRBD2 | CASSPLPGGGANEQFF | TGTGCCAGCTCACCACTGCCGGGCGGGGGGGCCAATGAGCAGTTCTTC
TRBJ2-7 | 14 | TRBV28 | once | . | CASSLSGLTYEQYF | TGTGCCAGCAGTTTATCTGGGTTAACCTACGAGCAGTACTTC
TRBJ1-4 | 15 | TRBV7-2 | . | . | CASSLARGADEKLFF | TGTGCCAGCAGCTTAGCGCGGGGGGCCGATGAAAAACTGTTTTTT
TRBJ1-5 | 13 | TRBV30 | few | . | CAWSVRSNQPQHF | TGTGCCTGGAGTGTACGCAGCAATCAGCCCCAGCATTTT
TRBJ2-3 | 15 | TRBV27 | . | . | CASSPAGSFTDTQYF | TGTGCCAGCAGTCCGGCCGGGAGTTTCACAGATACGCAGTATTTT
TRBJ1-6 | 12 | TRBV20-1 | once | . | CSAFGYNSPLHF | TGCAGTGCCTTTGGGTATAATTCACCCCTCCACTTT
TRBJ1-1 | 13 | TRBV4-2 | . | . | CASSHEGGAEAFF | TGTGCCAGCAGCCACGAGGGGGGAGCTGAAGCTTTCTTT
TRBJ2-7 | 13 | TRBV14 | once | TRBD1 | CASSRAQGYEQYF | TGTGCCAGCAGCCGGGCACAGGGGTACGAGCAGTACTTC
TRBJ2-1 | 14 | TRBV27 | . | TRBD2 | CASSADLAGARQFF | TGTGCCAGCAGTGCCGATCTAGCGGGGGCACGGCAGTTCTTC
TRBJ1-1 | 11 | TRBV30 | . | . | CAWERTDPAFF | TGTGCCTGGGAACGGACAGATCCGGCTTTCTTT
TRBJ1-1 | 14 | TRBV25-1 | . | TRBD1 | CASSGLGTVSEAFF | TGTGCCAGCAGTGGGCTCGGGACAGTGAGTGAAGCTTTCTTT
TRBJ1-1 | 14 | TRBV12-5 | . | . | CASGSPRGGTEAFF | TGTGCTAGTGGCTCCCCCAGGGGCGGCACTGAAGCTTTCTTT
TRBJ2-2 | 13 | TRBV10-3 | . | . | CAISESNTGELFF | TGTGCCATCAGTGAGTCGAACACCGGGGAGCTGTTTTTT
TRBJ2-3 | 12 | TRBV20-1 | . | . | CSAREGGDTQYF | TGCAGTGCTAGAGAAGGGGGAGATACGCAGTATTTT
TRBJ1-3 | 14 | TRBV18 | . | . | CASSPERNGNTIYF | TGTGCCAGCTCACCAGAGAGGAACGGAAACACCATATATTTT
TRBJ1-6 | 13 | TRBV5-1 | . | . | CASTSDSDSPLHF | TGCGCCAGCACTTCCGACTCCGATTCACCCCTCCACTTT
TRBJ1-1 | 17 | TRBV12-5 | . | . | CASGFSPALRADTEAFF | TGTGCTAGTGGTTTTTCCCCCGCTTTGCGGGCAGACACTGAAGCTTTCTTT
TRBJ1-1 | 14 | TRBV19 | . | . | CASSISVGRTEAFF | TGTGCCAGTAGTATATCGGTAGGACGGACTGAAGCTTTCTTT
TRBJ2-7 | 17 | TRBV11-2 | . | . | CASSLDSGGQVSYEQYF | TGCGCCAGCAGCTTAGATAGCGGGGGACAGGTATCCTACGAGCAGTACTTC
TRBJ1-4 | 16 | TRBV28 | . | TRBD1 | CASSTSWTGGDEKLFF | TGTGCCAGCAGTACCTCATGGACAGGGGGCGATGAAAAACTGTTTTTT
TRBJ2-1 | 15 | TRBV11-1 | . | . | CASSPDMETYNEQFF | TGTGCCAGCAGTCCAGACATGGAAACCTACAATGAGCAGTTCTTC
TRBJ2-1 | 12 | TRBV18 | . | TRBD1 | CASSETGDEQFF | TGTGCCAGCTCAGAGACAGGGGATGAGCAGTTCTTC
TRBJ1-1 | 13 | TRBV18 | once | . | CASSPRGIDEAFF | TGTGCCAGCTCACCACGGGGGATAGATGAAGCTTTCTTT
TRBJ2-5 | 14 | TRBV20-1 | . | . | CSATVEGVGETQYF | TGCAGTGCCACTGTCGAGGGGGTAGGGGAGACCCAGTACTTC
TRBJ1-4 | 13 | TRBV7-9 | . | . | CASKGESNEKLFF | TGTGCCAGCAAGGGAGAGTCAAATGAAAAACTGTTTTTT
TRBJ2-5 | 16 | TRBV15 | once | TRBD1 | CATSRGPGQPKETQYF | TGTGCCACCAGCAGAGGGCCGGGACAGCCCAAAGAGACCCAGTACTTC
TRBJ1-4 | 16 | TRBV28 | . | . | CASSLTGGGINEKLFF | TGTGCCAGCAGTCTAACGGGTGGGGGGATTAATGAAAAACTGTTTTTT
TRBJ2-5 | 16 | TRBV29-1 | once | TRBD2 | CSVDRGTGGNTETQYF | TGCAGCGTTGATAGGGGAACGGGGGGGAATACGGAGACCCAGTACTTC
TRBJ2-4 | 16 | TRBV3-1 | . | . | CASSQQGGIAKNIQYF | TGTGCCAGCAGTCAACAGGGTGGTATAGCCAAAAACATTCAGTACTTC
TRBJ2-3 | 15 | TRBV9 | . | . | CASSVVPGGTDTQYF | TGTGCCAGCAGCGTAGTACCGGGTGGCACAGATACGCAGTATTTT
TRBJ2-1 | 14 | TRBV20-1 | . | TRBD1 | CSARQGTGINEQFF | TGCAGTGCCAGGCAGGGGACAGGAATCAATGAGCAGTTCTTC
TRBJ2-1 | 13 | TRBV5-1 | . | TRBD2 | CASSILAGDEQFF | TGCGCCAGCAGTATACTAGCGGGGGATGAGCAGTTCTTC